A single sample gave rise to the 25 T cell receptor beta chains below, sequenced in a study of shared clonotypes between healthy human individuals (dated by TCRdb to the early 2020s). Library creation used the immunoSEQ multiplex PCR assay. The table comes from immuneACCESS by way of TCRdb, which keeps in-frame sequences with V and J called. Part of the clones is missing from these tables; in studies checked, under half for an unresolved V gene and the rest for unknown reasons. The sample table holds nearly 500,000 clones, of which 76% were seen once. The top ten constitute approximately 12% of the sample. The material sequenced was PBMCs. The source is a woman between 35 and 50 years old in good health. Some clones in this sample may be carry-over from other donors' samples.

In this sample, this clone turned up many times. V and J are TRBV7-6 and TRBJ2-1; TRBD2 aligns across 10 bases. V dropped 4 bases and J dropped 1; count of bases not matched to a gene: 1. The CDR3 is made up of 15 amino acids. Germline-derived CDR1 and CDR2 are SGHVS and FNYEAQ. CDR3 sequence (DNA): TGTGCCAGCAGCTCTAGCGGGAGATCCTACAATGAGCAGTTCTTC. Its translation is CASSSSGRSYNEQFF. The whole variable domain, filled in from reference TRBV7-6 and TRBJ2-1, reads GAGVSQSPRYKVTKRGQDVALRCDPISGHVSLYWYRQALGQGPEFLTYFNYEAQQDKSGLPNDRFSAERPEGSISTLTIQRTEQRDSAMYRCASSSSGRSYNEQFFGPGTRLTVL.

The DNA for the CDR3 is TGTGCCAGCAGCGACTTGCAGGGGTGGACTGAAGCTTTCTTT. As protein: CASSDLQGWTEAFF. The rearrangement uses TRBV6-5 and TRBJ1-1, with D possibly matching TRBD1 (6 bases). Germline-derived CDR1 and CDR2 are MNHEY and SVGAGI. V was clipped by 6 bases and J by 5 bases, with 16 bases between them. The CDR3 loop spans 14 amino acids.

V usage is TRBV5-1 and J usage is TRBJ2-7; perhaps TRBD1 as D (6 bases). Germline lookup yields CDR1 SGHRS and CDR2 YFSETQ. Trimming stripped 4 bases from V and 4 bases from J, with 18 bases between. The CDR3 spans 15 residues. The CDR3: CASSVGDTQPYEQYF. CDR3 bases: TGCGCCAGCAGCGTGGGGGACACACAACCTTACGAGCAGTACTTC.

The chain joins TRBV7-2 to TRBJ2-1; D is uncertain. This CDR3 contains 15 residues. Germline CDR1 is SGHTA and CDR2 is FQGNSA. Trimming took off 0 bases at V and 0 bases at J, with 6 bases between the two ends. CDR3: CASSLATNSYNEQFF. As DNA, the CDR3 is TGTGCCAGCAGCTTAGCCACAAACTCCTACAATGAGCAGTTCTTC.

Comments on this clone: This may arise from a read error, as a much more abundant clone is one base away. The chain carries TRBV28 and TRBJ2-5; D is perhaps TRBD1 (5 bases). The V end was cut by 6 bases, the J end by 8 bases, with 16 bases between. This CDR3 region has 13 residues. Germline V gene data show CDR1 as MDHEN and CDR2 as SYDVKM. CDR3 DNA: TGTGCCAGCAGCCTCCGACCGACAGTCACCCAGTACTTC. Translated: CASSLRPTVTQYF.

This chain links TRBV4-1 with TRBJ1-4; 9 nucleotides agree with TRBD1. V lost 4 bases to trimming and J lost 6 bases; unmatched junction nucleotides: 9. The CDR3 loop spans 16 amino acids. Looked up from germline, CDR1 is MGHRA and CDR2 is YSYEKL. CDR3 DNA sequence: TGCGCCAGCAGCCCCAACAGGGGGCGTGATCATGAAAAACTGTTTTTT. Translating it yields CASSPNRGRDHEKLFF.

The DNA for the CDR3 is TGTGCCAGTAGGTTGGTGGGGGCCGAAGATGGCTACACCTTC. Amino acids: CASRLVGAEDGYTF. The chain couples TRBV19 to TRBJ1-2, with a possible D match to TRBD1 (6 bases). Germline V gene lookup returns CDR1 LNHDA and CDR2 SQIVND (reference sequence). This CDR3 is 14 amino acids long. Trimming left V 6 bases short and J 6 bases short, with 17 bases between.

This clone showed up just a few times. One base separates it from a far larger clone, so it is likely a read error. The chain is built from TRBV30 and TRBJ2-5; the D is unclear. The CDR3 runs to 12 residues. Looked up from germline, CDR1 is GTSNPN and CDR2 is SVGIG (reference sequence). The CDR3 is CAWRTDQGTQYF. The DNA of the CDR3 is TGTGCCTGGAGAACGGACCAAGGGACCCAGTACTTC.

J is TRBJ2-2 and V is TRBV14; D ambiguous. The ends were cut back, 10 bases at V and 5 bases at J, with 17 bases in the middle. The CDR3 sequence is 14 residues long. Germline V gene data show CDR1 as SGHDN and CDR2 as FVKESK. CDR3 DNA: TGTGCCACCTCAGTTAATGTCCTGACCGGGGAGCTGTTTTTT. Encoded protein: CATSVNVLTGELFF.

CDR3 in amino acids: CASSPTRDGTYEQYF. The CDR3 DNA follows: TGTGCCAGTAGTCCAACCCGGGACGGCACCTACGAGCAGTACTTC. The rearrangement joins TRBV19 to TRBJ2-7; D possibly matches TRBD1 or TRBD2 (5 bases each). V dropped 5 bases and J dropped 2 bases, with 16 bases sitting between them. From germline, CDR1 is LNHDA and CDR2 SQIVND (reference sequence). The CDR3 spans 15 residues.

CDR3 region: CASSQDPGYNTEAFF. Here the CDR3 DNA reads TGCGCCAGCAGCCAAGATCCGGGATATAACACTGAAGCTTTCTTT. This sequence joins TRBV4-3 and TRBJ1-1; D not certain. V lost 0 bases and J lost 2, with 10 bases in between. Germline V gene sequence: CDR1 LGHNA, CDR2 YSLEER. CDR3 length: 15 amino acids.

Only a few counts were recorded for this clone. The V gene is TRBV28, the J gene TRBJ1-2, with D possibly being TRBD1 (5 bases). The CDR3 length is 14 residues. Germline V gene sequence: CDR1 MDHEN, CDR2 SYDVKM. V lost 6 bases and J 7 bases, leaving 18 bases between the germline ends. CDR3 DNA sequence: TGTGCCAGCAGCCTTACCCTTGGGGCCTTTGGCTACACCTTC. This gives the protein CASSLTLGAFGYTF.

The chain joins TRBV19 to TRBJ2-7, with 11 bases that match TRBD2. V lost 2 bases and J lost 4; bases outside the gene matches: 4. The CDR3 runs 15 residues. Germline loops: CDR1 LNHDA, CDR2 SQIVND (reference sequence). CDR3 in amino acids: CASSITSGSSYEQYF. For the CDR3, the DNA is TGTGCCAGTAGTATAACTAGCGGGAGTAGTTACGAGCAGTACTTC.

V gene TRBV28 combines with J gene TRBJ1-1; possibly TRBD1 for D (5 bases). This CDR3 spans 13 amino acids. The V end lost 5 bases, the J end lost 12 bases, and 19 bases lay between the germline ends. Germline CDR1 MDHEN, CDR2 SYDVKM. CDR3 sequence reads: CASSGQGLPRPFF. The CDR3 DNA is TGTGCCAGCAGTGGCCAGGGTCTCCCCCGTCCTTTCTTT.

The count of this clone is one. The genes are TRBV7-8 and TRBJ2-5; D might be TRBD1 (5 bases). The germline V gene has CDR1 SGHVS and CDR2 FQNEAQ. This CDR3 spans 12 amino acids. V shed 2 bases and J shed 11 bases, with 12 bases lying between them. The CDR3 DNA reads as TGTGCCAGCAGCTTATGGGGCTTGGGGCAGTACTTC. Protein: CASSLWGLGQYF. The variable domain in full, completed from reference TRBV7-8 and TRBJ2-5, reads GAGVSQSPRYKVAKRGQDVALRCDPISGHVSLFWYQQALGQGPEFLTYFQNEAQLDKSGLPSDRFFAERPEGSVSTLKIQRTQQEDSAVYLCASSLWGLGQYFGPGTRLLVL.

The J gene is TRBJ1-5, the V gene TRBV5-1; D remains ambiguous. Trimming left V 1 base short and J 5 bases short, with 7 bases between. The CDR3 is 13 amino acids. CDR1 SGHRS and CDR2 YFSETQ come from the germline V gene. This chain's CDR3 is CASSLLPDQPQHF. CDR3 nucleotide sequence: TGCGCCAGCAGCTTGCTACCGGATCAGCCCCAGCATTTT.

The chain joins TRBV7-2 to TRBJ2-3; 11 nucleotides line up with TRBD1. V was pared by 5 bases and J by 7 bases, with 11 bases of the junction left unmatched. Per the germline V gene, CDR1 is SGHTA and CDR2 is FQGNSA. The CDR3 extends over 16 amino acids. DNA for the CDR3: TGTGCCAGCAGCACCCAATCCGGGACAGGGGGTTATACGCAGTATTTT. It is translated as CASSTQSGTGGYTQYF.

The V call is TRBV19, the J call TRBJ2-1; D possibly uses TRBD1 or TRBD2 (5 bases each). The CDR3 totals 15 residues. V lost 5 bases to trimming and J lost 6 bases, with 17 bases between them. CDR1 is LNHDA and CDR2 is SQIVND in the germline V gene (reference sequence). The chain's CDR3 is CASSRPAWGSNEQFF. The CDR3 DNA reads TGTGCCAGTAGTCGGCCTGCGTGGGGGTCCAATGAGCAGTTCTTC. Together with reference TRBV19 and TRBJ2-1, the CDR3 gives the full variable domain: DGGITQSPKYLFRKEGQNVTLSCEQNLNHDAMYWYRQDPGQGLRLIYYSQIVNDFQKGDIAEGYSVSREKKESFPLTVTSAQKNPTAFYLCASSRPAWGSNEQFFGPGTRLTVL.

The gene calls are TRBV4-2 and TRBJ2-7, with 7 bases identical to TRBD2. Per germline, CDR1 LGHNA and CDR2 YNFKEQ. The CDR3 covers 16 residues. After removal of 0 bases from V and 2 bases from J, the junction contained 7 bases not matched to a gene. The CDR3 nucleotides are TGTGCCAGCAGCCAAGATCTGCCTAGCGGAACCTACGAGCAGTACTTC. This encodes CASSQDLPSGTYEQYF.

V gene TRBV4-1 combines with J gene TRBJ1-2; tentative D call: TRBD1 (5 bases). Germline-derived CDR1 and CDR2 are MGHRA and YSYEKL. The CDR3 consists of 17 residues. The V gene lost 1 base and the J gene lost 6 bases, with 21 bases spanning the gap. The CDR3: CASSQVRLSGRGHGYTF. CDR3 nucleotides: TGCGCCAGCAGCCAAGTACGGCTTTCCGGGAGGGGACATGGCTACACCTTC.

The rearrangement links TRBV28 to TRBJ1-2; D might be TRBD1 (5 bases). The CDR3 loop spans 14 amino acids. The V gene's germline CDR1 is MDHEN and CDR2 SYDVKM. Trimming took 4 bases from V and 3 from J, leaving 12 bases between them. The CDR3 loop reads CASSSTGTYYGYTF. DNA of the CDR3: TGTGCCAGCAGTTCGACCGGGACGTACTATGGCTACACCTTC.

This chain joins TRBV11-2 and TRBJ1-2, with 8 positions matching TRBD1. The CDR3 is 15 residues long. Unmatched junction bases numbered 9, after V lost 4 bases and J lost 5 bases. The germline gives CDR1 SGHAT, CDR2 FQNNGV. In DNA form, the CDR3 reads TGTGCCAGCAGCTCACTCAAGGACAGGGAGTATGGCTACACCTTC. This sequence encodes CASSSLKDREYGYTF. Drawing the rest from reference TRBV11-2 and TRBJ1-2, the complete variable domain is EAGVAQSPRYKIIEKRQSVAFWCNPISGHATLYWYQQILGQGPKLLIQFQNNGVVDDSQLPKDRFSAERLKGVDSTLKIQPAKLEDSAVYLCASSSLKDREYGYTFGSGTRLTVV.

This clone was recorded once. Other DNA sequences in this specimen translate into the identical CDR3. The chain joins TRBV19 to TRBJ2-5; TRBD2 might be the D (5 bases). The germline gives CDR1 LNHDA, CDR2 SQIVND (reference sequence). CDR3 size: 14 residues. Trimming removed 3 bases from V and 2 bases from J, with 10 bases in between. The CDR3 spells CASSIPGIQETQYF. CDR3 DNA: TGTGCCAGTAGTATCCCCGGGATTCAAGAGACCCAGTACTTC.

The rearrangement joins TRBV28 to TRBJ2-1, with 8 bases matching TRBD1. V dropped 5 bases and J dropped 4; count of bases not matched to a gene: 10. This CDR3 is built from 16 residues. Germline loops: CDR1 MDHEN, CDR2 SYDVKM. The CDR3 DNA reads TGTGCCAGCAGTCCCCCCCAGGGGGCAGGATACAATGAGCAGTTCTTC. As protein: CASSPPQGAGYNEQFF.

For this clone: This likely traces to a read error, being one base from a far larger clone. The same CDR3 is also encoded by other DNA sequences in this sample. CDR3 amino acids: CASSIIGSGSTEAFF. Written as DNA, the CDR3 is TGTGCTAGTAGTATAATAGGGTCGGGGAGCACTGAAGCTTTCTTT. This chain uses TRBV19 with TRBJ1-1, with D hard to call. The germline V gene encodes CDR1 LNHDA and CDR2 SQIVND (reference sequence). The CDR3 runs to 15 residues.